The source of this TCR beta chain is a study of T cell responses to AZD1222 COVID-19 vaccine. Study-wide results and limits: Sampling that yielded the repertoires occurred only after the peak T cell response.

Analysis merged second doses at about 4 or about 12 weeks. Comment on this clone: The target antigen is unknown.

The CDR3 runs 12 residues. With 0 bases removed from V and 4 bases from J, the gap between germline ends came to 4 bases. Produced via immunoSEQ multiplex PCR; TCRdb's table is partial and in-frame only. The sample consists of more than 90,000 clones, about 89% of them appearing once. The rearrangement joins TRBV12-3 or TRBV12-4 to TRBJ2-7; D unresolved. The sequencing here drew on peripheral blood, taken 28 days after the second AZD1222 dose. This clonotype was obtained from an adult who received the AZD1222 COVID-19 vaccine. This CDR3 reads CASSLAGYEQYF. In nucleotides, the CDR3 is TGTGCCAGCAGTTTAGCCGGGTACGAGCAGTACTTC.